A single sample gave rise to the 28 T cell receptor beta chains below, sequenced in a study of blood T cell repertoires in COVID-19. Sequencing was performed with immunoSEQ multiplex PCR; in TCRdb, only in-frame clones are kept and a portion is missing. The sample consists of about 87,000 clones, around nine tenths of them appearing once. The sample consisted of peripheral blood. These receptors were obtained from a man between 40 and 49 years old with acute or convalescent COVID-19.

The chain combines TRBV11-3 with TRBJ2-1, with TRBD2 as a possible D gene (6 bases). V was clipped by 1 base and J by 5 bases, with 12 bases between them. The CDR3 contains 15 residues. Per germline, CDR1 SGHNT and CDR2 YENEEA. CDR3 loop: CASSLGREGDNEQFF. CDR3 nucleotides: TGTGCCAGCAGCTTAGGGCGGGAAGGCGACAATGAGCAGTTCTTC.

This chain joins TRBV6-5 and TRBJ2-7; 7 nucleotides match TRBD1. Germline loops: CDR1 MNHEY, CDR2 SVGAGI. Unmatched junction bases numbered 8, after V lost 8 bases and J lost 1 base. The CDR3 consists of 14 residues. The CDR3 sequence is CASYTGTASYEQYF. Here the CDR3 DNA reads TGTGCCAGCTATACTGGGACAGCTTCCTACGAGCAGTACTTC.

The genes are TRBV24-1 and TRBJ2-5; 11 bases map to TRBD1. Germline-derived CDR1 and CDR2 are KGHDR and SFDVKD. The V segment lost 6 bases and the J segment 6 bases; nucleotides outside the gene matches: 5. CDR3 size: 14 residues. DNA for the CDR3: TGTGCCACCAGTCGGGACAGGGGGTCACAGACCCAGTACTTC. Its translation is CATSRDRGSQTQYF.

The chain carries TRBV6-1 and TRBJ2-1; D is perhaps TRBD2 (6 bases). The V gene's germline CDR1 is MNHNS and CDR2 SASEGT. There are 16 residues in the CDR3. V shed 0 bases and J shed 7 bases, with 16 bases lying between them. CDR3 DNA: TGTGCCAGCAGTGAAGCGCTATATGGGGGGAGGAATGAGCAGTTCTTC. It is translated as CASSEALYGGRNEQFF.

This chain connects TRBV27 to TRBJ1-2; weak D call: TRBD1 (6 bases). The CDR3 runs 14 residues. With 5 bases removed from V and 8 bases from J, the gap between germline ends came to 18 bases. Germline V gives CDR1 MNHEY, CDR2 SMNVEV (reference sequence). The CDR3 is CASSPSGGARGYTF. For the CDR3, the DNA is TGTGCCAGCAGTCCGTCGGGGGGGGCGAGAGGCTACACCTTC.

This clone was detected only once. The chain recombines TRBV5-6 with TRBJ1-2; D possibly corresponds to TRBD1 (6 bases). Germline V lookup: CDR1 SGHDT, CDR2 YYEEEE. Trimming took off 6 bases at V and 0 bases at J, with 9 bases between the two ends. The length of the CDR3 is 13 residues. This chain's CDR3 is CASNRVSNYGYTF. CDR3 in DNA: TGTGCCAGCAACAGGGTTTCTAACTATGGCTACACCTTC.

CDR3 sequence: CASSVGGAEAFF. Here the CDR3 DNA reads TGTGCCAGCAGTGTCGGTGGTGCTGAAGCTTTCTTT. The genes are TRBV2 and TRBJ1-1; D is unclear. The CDR3 contains 12 residues. Looked up from germline, CDR1 is SNHLY and CDR2 is FYNNEI. Trimming removed 4 bases at V and 6 bases at J, with 9 bases between.

This clone was detected once. The chain combines TRBV2 with TRBJ1-2; possible D gene TRBD1, 6 bases. The CDR3 loop spans 13 amino acids. Trimming left V 5 bases short and J 8 bases short, with 15 bases between. Germline V gene lookup returns CDR1 SNHLY and CDR2 FYNNEI. The CDR3 region is CASSTLVQGGYTF. In DNA, the CDR3 is TGTGCCAGCAGTACCTTAGTACAGGGCGGCTACACCTTC.

The chain carries TRBV5-1 and TRBJ2-3, with a possible D match to TRBD2 (6 bases). Trimming stripped 0 bases from V and 7 bases from J, with 9 bases between. The CDR3 consists of 13 residues. The germline V gene has CDR1 SGHRS and CDR2 YFSETQ. CDR3 DNA: TGCGCCAGCAGCTTGGGCGGGGAAAATACGCAGTATTTT. Translation: CASSLGGENTQYF.

This chain links TRBV18 with TRBJ2-7; D is possibly TRBD1 (5 bases). Trimming took 3 bases from V and 2 from J, leaving 8 bases between them. The CDR3 length is 13 residues. Per the germline V gene, CDR1 is KGHSH and CDR2 is LQKENI. DNA of the CDR3: TGTGCCAGCTCACCGGGGCAAACCTACGAGCAGTACTTC. This encodes CASSPGQTYEQYF.

The chain recombines TRBV30 with TRBJ2-3, with TRBD2 matching 12 bases. V was pared by 1 base and J by 2 bases, with 1 base of the junction left unmatched. This CDR3 comprises 15 residues. Germline V CDR1 and CDR2: GTSNPN, SVGIG (reference sequence). For the CDR3, the DNA is TGTGCCTGGAGTGGACTAGCGGGAGCCACAGATACGCAGTATTTT. Its translation: CAWSGLAGATDTQYF.

This clone was observed a single time. As DNA, the CDR3 is TGTGCCAGCAGTGAATACTCCCACAGGGATGAAAAACTGTTTTTT. Amino acid sequence: CASSEYSHRDEKLFF. This sequence joins TRBV25-1 and TRBJ1-4; D possibly corresponds to TRBD1 (6 bases). The CDR3 is made up of 15 amino acids. The V and J ends lost 0 bases and 6 bases respectively, with 11 bases between them. Germline CDR1 and CDR2: MGHDK and SYGVNS.

This clone was observed a handful of times. The chain links TRBV7-9 to TRBJ2-2; D gene ambiguous. Germline V gives CDR1 SEHNR, CDR2 FQNEAQ (reference sequence). The CDR3 runs to 14 residues. The germline V and J ends were trimmed by 1 base and 3 bases, with 6 bases remaining between them. CDR3: CASSLGVYTGELFF. The CDR3 DNA is TGTGCCAGCAGCTTAGGCGTCTACACCGGGGAGCTGTTTTTT.

This clone was seen only once. The rearrangement uses TRBV20-1 and TRBJ2-3, with unresolved D. In germline, CDR1 is DFQATT, CDR2 SNEGSKA (reference sequence). V lost 3 bases, J lost 0 bases, and 4 bases lay in between. This CDR3 has 12 residues. Here the CDR3 reads CSASLSTDTQYF. The CDR3 DNA follows: TGCAGTGCTAGTCTCAGCACAGATACGCAGTATTTT.

The chain is built from TRBV7-9 and TRBJ2-1, with 7 bases fitting TRBD2. The V gene end was trimmed by 1 base and the J gene end by 2 bases; junction bases not matched to a gene: 5. Germline values: CDR1 SEHNR, CDR2 FQNEAQ (reference sequence). The length of the CDR3 is 16 residues. The CDR3 here is CASSLGSSGPYNEQFF. As DNA, the CDR3 is TGTGCCAGCAGCTTAGGATCTAGCGGTCCCTACAATGAGCAGTTCTTC.

This clone has only one observation. This sequence joins TRBV30 and TRBJ1-3, with D perhaps TRBD1 (6 bases). CDR1 and CDR2 from the germline V gene are GTSNPN and SVGIG (reference sequence). CDR3 length: 15 residues. V gave up 8 bases and J gave up 0 bases, with 17 bases separating them. In nucleotides, the CDR3 is TGTGCCGGGGGGGGGACACCGATCTCTGGAAACACCATATATTTT. This translates into CAGGGTPISGNTIYF.

The chain is built from TRBV15 and TRBJ1-4; unclear D gene. Germline assignment: CDR1 LNHNV and CDR2 YYDKDF (reference sequence). V lost 1 base and J lost 8, with 14 bases in between. This CDR3 region has 15 residues. CDR3 sequence reads: CATSRGSGGEEKLFF. The CDR3 nucleotides read TGTGCCACCAGCAGAGGTTCGGGAGGTGAAGAAAAACTGTTTTTT.

This clone was detected only a few times. The chain couples TRBV12-5 to TRBJ2-1; TRBD2 might be the D (6 bases). Looked up from germline, CDR1 is LGHNT and CDR2 is FRNRAP. This CDR3 region has 12 residues. Between the trimmed V and J ends, which lost 2 bases and 12 bases, there was a span of 11 bases. The CDR3: CASGLSLALQFF. The DNA of the CDR3 is TGTGCTAGTGGTTTGTCACTAGCCTTGCAGTTCTTC.

This rearrangement joins TRBV14 to TRBJ1-2; 11 bases are shared with TRBD1. J lost 8 bases, V lost 4 bases, and 6 bases had no gene match. The CDR3 extends over 14 amino acids. Germline CDR1 and CDR2: SGHDN and FVKESK. The DNA for the CDR3 is TGTGCCAGCAGCCGGGACAGGGGGATCGAAGGCTACACCTTC. This translates into CASSRDRGIEGYTF.

This chain uses TRBV30 with TRBJ1-2, with D maybe TRBD1 (6 bases). This CDR3 has 13 residues. V gave up 0 bases and J gave up 8 bases, with 13 bases separating them. Looked up from germline, CDR1 is GTSNPN and CDR2 is SVGIG (reference sequence). This CDR3 reads CAWSVSGDGGYTF. CDR3 nucleotide sequence: TGTGCCTGGAGTGTATCAGGGGATGGCGGCTACACCTTC.

This chain links TRBV18 with TRBJ1-3, with a weak D call TRBD1 (5 bases). Trimming removed 3 bases from V and 2 bases from J, with 11 bases in between. Germline V gives CDR1 KGHSH, CDR2 LQKENI. The CDR3 loop spans 15 amino acids. CDR3: CASSPDSLAGNTIYF. CDR3 DNA: TGTGCCAGCTCACCCGACAGCCTAGCTGGAAACACCATATATTTT.

The chain carries TRBV30 and TRBJ2-1, with D tentatively TRBD2 (6 bases). The CDR3 length is 12 residues. Germline V gene data show CDR1 as GTSNPN and CDR2 as SVGIG (reference sequence). Trimming cost V 5 bases and J 6 bases, with 11 bases left between them. CDR3 DNA: TGTGCCTGGTCCAGGGAGGTCAATGAGCAGTTCTTC. Amino acids: CAWSREVNEQFF.

This rearrangement joins TRBV6-6 to TRBJ1-2; tentative D call: TRBD1 (5 bases). The germline V and J ends were trimmed by 7 bases and 6 bases, with 12 bases remaining between them. This CDR3 is built from 12 residues. The germline V gene has CDR1 MNHNY and CDR2 SVGAGI (reference sequence). CDR3 sequence (DNA): TGTGCCAGCACAAACCAGGGTCATGGCTACACCTTC. Residues: CASTNQGHGYTF.

This clone was detected once. V gene TRBV2 combines with J gene TRBJ1-2; tentatively, D is TRBD1 (6 bases). Trimming removed 3 bases at V and 0 bases at J, with 8 bases between. The germline CDR1 and CDR2 sequences are SNHLY and FYNNEI. The CDR3 sequence is 14 residues long. The CDR3 region is CASSDAGANYGYTF. The DNA of the CDR3 is TGTGCCAGCAGTGACGCAGGGGCTAACTATGGCTACACCTTC.

The rearrangement uses TRBV3-1 (or the pseudogene TRBV3-2) and TRBJ1-6, with D unresolved. Germline V lookup: CDR1 LGHDT, CDR2 YNNKEL (reference sequence). V lost 1 base to trimming and J lost 5 bases, with 9 bases between them. CDR3 length equals 15 residues. The CDR3 nucleotides are TGTGCCAGCAGCCAAGGACCGGGAAATAATTCACCCCTCCACTTT. This codes for CASSQGPGNNSPLHF.

V is TRBV6-1 and J is TRBJ1-1; possible D gene TRBD1, 5 bases. The CDR3 sequence is 13 residues long. V shed 1 base and J shed 6 bases, with 9 bases lying between them. Germline CDR1 and CDR2: MNHNS and SASEGT. CDR3 region: CASSEVRGAEAFF. The CDR3 DNA reads TGTGCCAGCAGTGAAGTTAGGGGCGCTGAAGCTTTCTTT.

This rearrangement joins TRBV6-1 to TRBJ2-5; a possible D gene is TRBD2 (5 bases). CDR1 is MNHNS and CDR2 is SASEGT in the germline V gene. The CDR3 is made up of 14 amino acids. Trimming removed 0 bases at V and 4 bases at J, with 9 bases between. This chain's CDR3 is CASSEATRLETQYF. As DNA, the CDR3 is TGTGCCAGCAGTGAAGCCACTAGGTTAGAGACCCAGTACTTC.

The V gene is TRBV9, the J gene TRBJ1-2, with D perhaps matching TRBD1 (5 bases). This CDR3 is 21 amino acids long. CDR1 is SGDLS and CDR2 is YYNGEE in the germline V gene. The V and J ends lost 5 bases and 2 bases respectively, with 34 bases between them. In DNA, the CDR3 is TGTGCCAGCAGTCAAGGGTCCCCCCCATGGGGCGCAGATCGAGCCAACTATGGCTACACCTTC. Translation: CASSQGSPPWGADRANYGYTF.